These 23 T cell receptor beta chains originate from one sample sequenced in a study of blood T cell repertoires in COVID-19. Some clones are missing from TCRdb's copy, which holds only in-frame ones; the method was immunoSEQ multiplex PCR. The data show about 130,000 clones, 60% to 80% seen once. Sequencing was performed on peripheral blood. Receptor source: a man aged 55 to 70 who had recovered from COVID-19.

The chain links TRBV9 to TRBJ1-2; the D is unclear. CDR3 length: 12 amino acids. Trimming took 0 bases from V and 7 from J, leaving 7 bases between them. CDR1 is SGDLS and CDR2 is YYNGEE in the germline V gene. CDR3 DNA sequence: TGTGCCAGCAGCGTAGTAGAGAGTGGCTACACCTTC. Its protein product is CASSVVESGYTF.

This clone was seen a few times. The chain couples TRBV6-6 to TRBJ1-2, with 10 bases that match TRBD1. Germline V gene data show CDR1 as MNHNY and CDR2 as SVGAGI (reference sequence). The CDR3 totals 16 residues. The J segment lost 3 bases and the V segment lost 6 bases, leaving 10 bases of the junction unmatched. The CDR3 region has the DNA TGTGCCAGCAGCAACAGACCGACAGGGGGCGACTATGGCTACACCTTC. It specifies CASSNRPTGGDYGYTF.

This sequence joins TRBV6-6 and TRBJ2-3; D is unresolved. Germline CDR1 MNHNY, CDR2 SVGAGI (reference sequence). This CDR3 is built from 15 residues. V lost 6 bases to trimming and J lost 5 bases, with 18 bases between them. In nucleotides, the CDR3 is TGTGCCAGCAGACATACTCCCCCCTCAGGAGATACGCAGTATTTT. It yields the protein CASRHTPPSGDTQYF.

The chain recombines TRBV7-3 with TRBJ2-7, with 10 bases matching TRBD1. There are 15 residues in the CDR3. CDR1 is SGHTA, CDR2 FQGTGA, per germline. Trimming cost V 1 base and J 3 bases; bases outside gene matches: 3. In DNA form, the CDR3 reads TGTGCCAGCAGCTTAAAGGGACAGGGGTACTACGAGCAGTACTTC. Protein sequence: CASSLKGQGYYEQYF.

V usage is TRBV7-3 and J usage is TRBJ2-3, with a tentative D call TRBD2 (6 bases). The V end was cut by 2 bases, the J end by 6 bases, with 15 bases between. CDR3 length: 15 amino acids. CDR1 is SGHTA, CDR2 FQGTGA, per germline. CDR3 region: CASSLDPGLADTQYF. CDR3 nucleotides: TGTGCCAGCAGCTTAGACCCCGGCCTAGCGGATACGCAGTATTTT.

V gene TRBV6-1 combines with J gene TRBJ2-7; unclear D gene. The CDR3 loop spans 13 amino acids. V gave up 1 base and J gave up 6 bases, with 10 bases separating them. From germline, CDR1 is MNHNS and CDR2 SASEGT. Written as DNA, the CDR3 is TGTGCCAGCAGTGAAGGTGGCACGGGCGAGCAGTACTTC. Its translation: CASSEGGTGEQYF.

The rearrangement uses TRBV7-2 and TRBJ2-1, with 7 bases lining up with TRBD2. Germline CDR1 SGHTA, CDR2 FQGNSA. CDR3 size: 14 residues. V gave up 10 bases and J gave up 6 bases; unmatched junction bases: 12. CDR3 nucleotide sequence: TGTGCCACCGCGATCCAGCGGGGTCCCAATGAGCAGTTCTTC. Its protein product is CATAIQRGPNEQFF. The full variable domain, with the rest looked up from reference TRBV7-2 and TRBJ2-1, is GAGVSQSPSNKVTEKGKDVELRCDPISGHTALYWYRQSLGQGLEFLIYFQGNSAPDKSGLPSDRFSAERTGGSVSTLTIQRTQQEDSAVYLCATAIQRGPNEQFFGPGTRLTVL.

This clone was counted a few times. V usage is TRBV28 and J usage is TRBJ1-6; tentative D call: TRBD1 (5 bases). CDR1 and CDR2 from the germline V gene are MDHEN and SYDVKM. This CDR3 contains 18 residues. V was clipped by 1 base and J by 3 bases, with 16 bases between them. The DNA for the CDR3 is TGTGCCAGCAGTTTATTAGGCAGGGTTCTAATCTATAATTCACCCCTCCACTTT. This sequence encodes CASSLLGRVLIYNSPLHF.

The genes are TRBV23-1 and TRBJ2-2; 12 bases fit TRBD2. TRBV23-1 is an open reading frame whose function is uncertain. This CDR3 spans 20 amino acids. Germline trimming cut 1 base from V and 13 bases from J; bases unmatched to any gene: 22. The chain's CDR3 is CASSQFCAGTSGCENTRLFF. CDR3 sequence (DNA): TGCGCCAGCAGTCAATTTTGCGCGGGGACTAGCGGGTGCGAAAACACCAGGCTGTTTTTT.

The CDR3 sequence: CASSPGTALEAFF. The CDR3 nucleotides read TGTGCCAGCTCACCAGGGACAGCCCTTGAAGCTTTCTTT. The chain combines TRBV18 with TRBJ1-1; 7 bases align to TRBD1. Germline V gene data show CDR1 as KGHSH and CDR2 as LQKENI. The CDR3 spans 13 residues. J lost 7 bases, V lost 2 bases, and 4 bases had no gene match.

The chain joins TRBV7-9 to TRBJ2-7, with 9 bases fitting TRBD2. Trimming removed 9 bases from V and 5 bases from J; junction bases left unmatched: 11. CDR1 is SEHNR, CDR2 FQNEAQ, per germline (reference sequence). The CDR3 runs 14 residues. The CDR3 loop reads CASLVAGEGNEQYF. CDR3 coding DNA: TGTGCCAGTCTGGTAGCGGGAGAGGGCAACGAGCAGTACTTC.

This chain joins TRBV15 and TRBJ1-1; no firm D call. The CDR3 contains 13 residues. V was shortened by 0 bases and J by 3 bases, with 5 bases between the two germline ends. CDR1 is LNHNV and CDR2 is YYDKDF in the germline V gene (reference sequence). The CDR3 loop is CATSREIDTEAFF. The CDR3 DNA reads TGTGCCACCAGCAGAGAGATAGACACTGAAGCTTTCTTT.

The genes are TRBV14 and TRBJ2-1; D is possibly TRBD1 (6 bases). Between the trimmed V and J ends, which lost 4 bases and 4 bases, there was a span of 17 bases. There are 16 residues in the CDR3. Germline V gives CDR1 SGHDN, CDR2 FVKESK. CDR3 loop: CASSLKGQGLYNEQFF. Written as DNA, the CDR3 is TGTGCCAGCAGCCTCAAGGGCCAGGGGCTTTACAATGAGCAGTTCTTC.

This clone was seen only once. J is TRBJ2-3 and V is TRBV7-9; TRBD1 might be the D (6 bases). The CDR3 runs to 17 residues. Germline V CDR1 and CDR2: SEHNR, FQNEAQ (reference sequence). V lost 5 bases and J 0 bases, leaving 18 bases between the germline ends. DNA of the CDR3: TGTGCCAGCAGCCCCAGACAGGAGGCCCCTAGCACAGATACGCAGTATTTT. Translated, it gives CASSPRQEAPSTDTQYF.

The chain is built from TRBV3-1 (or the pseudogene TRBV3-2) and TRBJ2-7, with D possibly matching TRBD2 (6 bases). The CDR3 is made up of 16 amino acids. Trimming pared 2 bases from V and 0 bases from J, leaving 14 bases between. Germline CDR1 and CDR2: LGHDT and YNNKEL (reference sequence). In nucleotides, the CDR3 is TGTGCCAGCAGCCAATGGGTGGGGGGTCCCTCCTACGAGCAGTACTTC. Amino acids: CASSQWVGGPSYEQYF.

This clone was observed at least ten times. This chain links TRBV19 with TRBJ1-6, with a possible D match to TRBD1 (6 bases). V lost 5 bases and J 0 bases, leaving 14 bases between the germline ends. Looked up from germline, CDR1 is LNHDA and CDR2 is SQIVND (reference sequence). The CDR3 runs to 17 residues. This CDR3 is CASSPGTFSSYNSPLHF. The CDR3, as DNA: TGTGCCAGTAGTCCCGGGACATTCAGCTCCTATAATTCACCCCTCCACTTT.

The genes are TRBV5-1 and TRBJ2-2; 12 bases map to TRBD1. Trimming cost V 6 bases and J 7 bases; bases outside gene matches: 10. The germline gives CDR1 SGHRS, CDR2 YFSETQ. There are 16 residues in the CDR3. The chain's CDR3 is CASTMRGQGAGGELFF. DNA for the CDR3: TGCGCCAGCACCATGAGGGGACAGGGGGCCGGCGGGGAGCTGTTTTTT.

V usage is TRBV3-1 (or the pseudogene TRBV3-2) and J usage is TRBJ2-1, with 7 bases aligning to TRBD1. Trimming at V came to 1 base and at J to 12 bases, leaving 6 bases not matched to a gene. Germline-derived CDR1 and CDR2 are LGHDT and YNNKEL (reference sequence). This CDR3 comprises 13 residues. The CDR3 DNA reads TGTGCCAGCAGCCAAGGGGGTTCAGGGGGGCAGTTCTTC. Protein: CASSQGGSGGQFF.

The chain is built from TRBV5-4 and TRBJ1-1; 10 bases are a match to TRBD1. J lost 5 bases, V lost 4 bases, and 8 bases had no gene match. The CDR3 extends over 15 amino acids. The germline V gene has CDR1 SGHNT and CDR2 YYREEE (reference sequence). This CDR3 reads CASSPRTGGDTEAFF. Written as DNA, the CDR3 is TGTGCCAGCAGCCCCCGGACAGGGGGAGATACTGAAGCTTTCTTT.

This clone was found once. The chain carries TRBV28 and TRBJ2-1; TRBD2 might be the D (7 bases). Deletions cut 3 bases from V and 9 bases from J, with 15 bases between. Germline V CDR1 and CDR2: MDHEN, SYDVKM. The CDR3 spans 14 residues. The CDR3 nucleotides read TGTGCCAGCAGTTTGGGCGGGGGCCCTCTTGAGCAGTTCTTC. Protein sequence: CASSLGGGPLEQFF.

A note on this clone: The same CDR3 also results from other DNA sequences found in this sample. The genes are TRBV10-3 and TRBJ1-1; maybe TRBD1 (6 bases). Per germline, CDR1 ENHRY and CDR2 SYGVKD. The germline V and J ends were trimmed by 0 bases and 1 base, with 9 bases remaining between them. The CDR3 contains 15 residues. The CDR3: CAISESGQRNTEAFF. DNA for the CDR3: TGTGCCATCAGTGAGTCAGGACAGAGGAACACTGAAGCTTTCTTT.

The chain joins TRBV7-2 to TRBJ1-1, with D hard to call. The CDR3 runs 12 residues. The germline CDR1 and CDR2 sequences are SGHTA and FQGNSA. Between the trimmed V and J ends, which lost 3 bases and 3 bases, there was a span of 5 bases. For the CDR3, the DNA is TGTGCCAGCAGCTTCAGCGACACTGAAGCTTTCTTT. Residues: CASSFSDTEAFF. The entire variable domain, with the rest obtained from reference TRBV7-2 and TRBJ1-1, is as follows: GAGVSQSPSNKVTEKGKDVELRCDPISGHTALYWYRQSLGQGLEFLIYFQGNSAPDKSGLPSDRFSAERTGGSVSTLTIQRTQQEDSAVYLCASSFSDTEAFFGQGTRLTVV.

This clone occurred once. The CDR3 DNA sequence: TGTGCCAGCAGCTTGGAGATTAATGAGCAGTTCTTC. Its protein product is CASSLEINEQFF. This rearrangement joins TRBV7-9 to TRBJ2-1; D gene uncertain. The CDR3 is 12 amino acids. V was trimmed by 3 bases and J by 7 bases, leaving 7 bases between them. The germline V gene encodes CDR1 SEHNR and CDR2 FQNEAQ (reference sequence).